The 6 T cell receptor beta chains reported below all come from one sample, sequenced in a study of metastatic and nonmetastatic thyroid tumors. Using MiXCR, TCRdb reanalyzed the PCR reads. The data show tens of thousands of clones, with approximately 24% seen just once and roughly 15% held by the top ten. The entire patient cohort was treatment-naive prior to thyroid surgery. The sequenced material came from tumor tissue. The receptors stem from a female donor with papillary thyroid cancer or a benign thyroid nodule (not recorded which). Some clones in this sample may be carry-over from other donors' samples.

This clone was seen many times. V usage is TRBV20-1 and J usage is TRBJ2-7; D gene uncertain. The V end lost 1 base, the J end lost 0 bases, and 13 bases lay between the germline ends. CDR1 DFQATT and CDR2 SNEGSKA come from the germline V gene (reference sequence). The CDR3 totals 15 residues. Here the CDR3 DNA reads TGCAGTGCTAGAGTCACCGGACGTCCCTCCTACGAGCAGTACTTC. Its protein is CSARVTGRPSYEQYF.

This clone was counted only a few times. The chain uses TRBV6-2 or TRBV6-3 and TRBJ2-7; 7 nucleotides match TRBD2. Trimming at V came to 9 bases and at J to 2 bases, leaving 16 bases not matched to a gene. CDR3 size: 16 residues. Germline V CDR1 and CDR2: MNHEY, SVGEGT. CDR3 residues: CASRSSGKDVAYEQYF. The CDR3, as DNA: TGTGCCAGTCGGTCTAGCGGAAAGGACGTGGCCTACGAGCAGTACTTC.

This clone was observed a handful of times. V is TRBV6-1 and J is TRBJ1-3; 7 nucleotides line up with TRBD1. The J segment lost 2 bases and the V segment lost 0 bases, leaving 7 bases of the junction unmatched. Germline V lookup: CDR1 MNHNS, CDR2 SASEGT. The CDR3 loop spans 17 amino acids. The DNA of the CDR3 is TGTGCCAGCAGTGAAGCGCTTCTCAGGGGGACTGGAAACACCATATATTTT. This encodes CASSEALLRGTGNTIYF.

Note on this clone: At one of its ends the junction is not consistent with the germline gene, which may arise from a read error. The CDR3 DNA reads TGCAGTGCTAGACCCTTGGATTCTCTTTTGATCTACAAGCAGTACTTC. It codes for CSARPLDSLLIYKQYF. J is TRBJ2-7 and V is TRBV20-1; D uncertain. From germline, CDR1 is DFQATT and CDR2 SNEGSKA (reference sequence). This CDR3 has 16 amino acids.

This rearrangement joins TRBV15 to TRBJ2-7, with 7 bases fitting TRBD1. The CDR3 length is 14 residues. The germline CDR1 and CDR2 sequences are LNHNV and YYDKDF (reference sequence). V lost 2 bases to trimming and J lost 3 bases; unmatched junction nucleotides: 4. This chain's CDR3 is CATSRQTGLYEQYF. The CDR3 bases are TGTGCCACCAGCAGACAGACAGGGCTCTACGAGCAGTACTTC.

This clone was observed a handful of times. In DNA, the CDR3 is TGTGCCAGCAGCCAGGGGCGACAGGGCTTCACGACTAATGAAAAACTGTTTTTT. Its translation is CASSQGRQGFTTNEKLFF. The V call is TRBV4-2, the J call TRBJ1-4; 7 nucleotides match TRBD1. The J segment lost 2 bases and the V segment lost 3 bases, leaving 12 bases of the junction unmatched. The CDR3 covers 18 residues. CDR1 is LGHNA and CDR2 is YNFKEQ in the germline V gene.